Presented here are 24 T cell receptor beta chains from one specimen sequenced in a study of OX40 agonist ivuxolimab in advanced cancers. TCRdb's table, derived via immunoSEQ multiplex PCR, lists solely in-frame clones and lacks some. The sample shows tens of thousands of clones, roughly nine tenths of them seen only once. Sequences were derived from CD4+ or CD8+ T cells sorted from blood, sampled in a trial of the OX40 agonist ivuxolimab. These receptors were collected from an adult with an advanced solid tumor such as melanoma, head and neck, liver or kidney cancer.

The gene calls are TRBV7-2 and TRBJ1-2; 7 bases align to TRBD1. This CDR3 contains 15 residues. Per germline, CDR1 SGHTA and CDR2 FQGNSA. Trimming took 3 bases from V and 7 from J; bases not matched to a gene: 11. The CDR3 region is CASSFRGRGYGGYTF. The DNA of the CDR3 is TGTGCCAGCAGCTTTAGGGGGCGAGGGTATGGTGGCTACACCTTC. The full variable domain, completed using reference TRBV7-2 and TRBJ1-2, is GAGVSQSPSNKVTEKGKDVELRCDPISGHTALYWYRQSLGQGLEFLIYFQGNSAPDKSGLPSDRFSAERTGGSVSTLTIQRTQQEDSAVYLCASSFRGRGYGGYTFGSGTRLTVV.

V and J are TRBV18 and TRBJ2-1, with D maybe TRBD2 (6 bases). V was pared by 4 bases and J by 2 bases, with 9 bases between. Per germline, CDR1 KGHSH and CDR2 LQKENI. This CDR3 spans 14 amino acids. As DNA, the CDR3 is TGTGCCAGCTCACGTAGCGGAACCTACAATGAGCAGTTCTTC. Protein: CASSRSGTYNEQFF.

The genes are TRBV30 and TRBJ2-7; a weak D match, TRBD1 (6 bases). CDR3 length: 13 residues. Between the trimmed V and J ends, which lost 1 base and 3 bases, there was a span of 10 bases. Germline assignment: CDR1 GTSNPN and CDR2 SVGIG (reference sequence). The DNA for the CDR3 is TGTGCCTGGAGTGACGGGACAAGCTACGAGCAGTACTTC. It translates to CAWSDGTSYEQYF.

For the CDR3, the DNA is TGTGCCAGCAGCTTAGACAGCCACTTCTATGGCTACACCTTC. It yields the protein CASSLDSHFYGYTF. This chain links TRBV7-2 with TRBJ1-2; D is unclear. This CDR3 is 14 amino acids long. Germline V gene data show CDR1 as SGHTA and CDR2 as FQGNSA. V gave up 1 base and J gave up 4 bases, with 10 bases separating them.

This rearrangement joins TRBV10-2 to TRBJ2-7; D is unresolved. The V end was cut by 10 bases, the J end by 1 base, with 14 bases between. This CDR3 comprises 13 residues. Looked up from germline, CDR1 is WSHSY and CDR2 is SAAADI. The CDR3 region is CATSVQTSYEQYF. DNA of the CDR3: TGCGCCACTTCCGTACAGACGTCCTACGAGCAGTACTTC.

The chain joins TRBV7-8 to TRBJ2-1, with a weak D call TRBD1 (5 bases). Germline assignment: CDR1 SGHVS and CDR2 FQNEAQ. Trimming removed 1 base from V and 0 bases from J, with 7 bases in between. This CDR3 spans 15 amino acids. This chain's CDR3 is CASSLGQGSYNEQFF. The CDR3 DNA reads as TGTGCCAGCAGCTTAGGCCAGGGCTCCTACAATGAGCAGTTCTTC.

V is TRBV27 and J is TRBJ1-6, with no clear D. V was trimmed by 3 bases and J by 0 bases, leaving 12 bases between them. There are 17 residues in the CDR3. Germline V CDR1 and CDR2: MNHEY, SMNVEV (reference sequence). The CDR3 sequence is CASSFDGSSSYNSPLHF. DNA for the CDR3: TGTGCCAGCAGTTTCGACGGGTCCAGCTCCTATAATTCACCCCTCCACTTT.

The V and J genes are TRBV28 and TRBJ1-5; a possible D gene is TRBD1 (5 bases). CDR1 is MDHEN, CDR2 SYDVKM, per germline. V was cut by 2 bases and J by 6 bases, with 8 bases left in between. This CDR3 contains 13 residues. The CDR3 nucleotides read TGTGCCAGCAGTTTACGAACAGGTCAGCCCCAGCATTTT. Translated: CASSLRTGQPQHF.

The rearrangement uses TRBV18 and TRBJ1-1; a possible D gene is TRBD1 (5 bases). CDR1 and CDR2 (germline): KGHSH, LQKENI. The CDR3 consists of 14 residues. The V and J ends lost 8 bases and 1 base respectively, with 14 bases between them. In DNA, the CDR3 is TGTGCCAGCCTCAGGAGCAGGGAGAACACTGAAGCTTTCTTT. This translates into CASLRSRENTEAFF. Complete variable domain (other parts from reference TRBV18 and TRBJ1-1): NAGVMQNPRHLVRRRGQEARLRCSPMKGHSHVYWYRQLPEEGLKFMVYLQKENIIDESGMPKERFSAEFPKEGPSILRIQQVVRGDSAAYFCASLRSRENTEAFFGQGTRLTVV.

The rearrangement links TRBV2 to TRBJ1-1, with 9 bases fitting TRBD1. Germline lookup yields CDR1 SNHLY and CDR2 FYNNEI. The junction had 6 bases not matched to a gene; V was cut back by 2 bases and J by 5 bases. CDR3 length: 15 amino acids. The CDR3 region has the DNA TGTGCCAGCAGTGAACGGGGACAGGGAGGAACTGAAGCTTTCTTT. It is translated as CASSERGQGGTEAFF.

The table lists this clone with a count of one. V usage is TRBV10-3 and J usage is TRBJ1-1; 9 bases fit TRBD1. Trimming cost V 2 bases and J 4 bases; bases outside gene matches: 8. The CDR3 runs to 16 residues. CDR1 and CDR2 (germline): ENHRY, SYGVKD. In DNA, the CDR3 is TGTGCCATCAGTGAGGGTAAGGGGACAGGGAGCACTGAAGCTTTCTTT. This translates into CAISEGKGTGSTEAFF.

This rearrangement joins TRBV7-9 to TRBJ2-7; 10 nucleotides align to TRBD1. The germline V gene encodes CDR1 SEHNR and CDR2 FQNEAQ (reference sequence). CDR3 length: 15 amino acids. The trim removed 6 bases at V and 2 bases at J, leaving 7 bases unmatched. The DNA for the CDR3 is TGTGCCAGCAGTCGAGCCGGGACAGGGGCCTACGAGCAGTACTTC. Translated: CASSRAGTGAYEQYF. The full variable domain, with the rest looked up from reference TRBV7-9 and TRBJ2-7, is DTGVSQNPRHKITKRGQNVTFRCDPISEHNRLYWYRQTLGQGPEFLTYFQNEAQLEKSRLLSDRFSAERPKGSFSTLEIQRTEQGDSAMYLCASSRAGTGAYEQYFGPGTRLTVT.

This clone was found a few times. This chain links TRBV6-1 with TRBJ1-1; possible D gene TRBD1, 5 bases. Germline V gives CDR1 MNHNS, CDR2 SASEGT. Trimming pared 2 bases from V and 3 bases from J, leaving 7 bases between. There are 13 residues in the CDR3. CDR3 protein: CASSERGDTEAFF. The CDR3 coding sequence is TGTGCCAGCAGTGAAAGAGGGGACACTGAAGCTTTCTTT.

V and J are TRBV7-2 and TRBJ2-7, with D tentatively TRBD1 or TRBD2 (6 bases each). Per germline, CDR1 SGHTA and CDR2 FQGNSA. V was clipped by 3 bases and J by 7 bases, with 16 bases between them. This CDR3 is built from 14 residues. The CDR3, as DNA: TGTGCCAGCAGCTTGCTAGGGGGGATGGTAGAGCAGTACTTC. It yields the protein CASSLLGGMVEQYF.

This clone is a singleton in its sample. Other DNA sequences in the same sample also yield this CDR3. The CDR3 here is CASSWAGGGQTGELFF. The CDR3 nucleotides are TGTGCCAGTAGTTGGGCTGGGGGAGGGCAGACCGGGGAGCTGTTTTTT. The chain is built from TRBV19 and TRBJ2-2; 7 bases agree with TRBD2. V lost 5 bases, J lost 5 bases, and 11 bases stayed unmatched. Germline assignment: CDR1 LNHDA and CDR2 SQIVND (reference sequence). This CDR3 contains 16 residues.

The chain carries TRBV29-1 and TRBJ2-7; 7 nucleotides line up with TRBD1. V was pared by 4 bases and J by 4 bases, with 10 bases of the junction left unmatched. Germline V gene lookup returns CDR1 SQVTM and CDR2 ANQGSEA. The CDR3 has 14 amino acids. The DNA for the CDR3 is TGCAGCGTTGCGGGACAGTCCTTCGGGTACGAGCAGTACTTC. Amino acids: CSVAGQSFGYEQYF.

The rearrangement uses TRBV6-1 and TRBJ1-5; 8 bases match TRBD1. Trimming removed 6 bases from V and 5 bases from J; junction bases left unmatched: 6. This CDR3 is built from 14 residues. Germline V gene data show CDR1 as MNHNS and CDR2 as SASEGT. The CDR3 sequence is CASRSGTGYQPQHF. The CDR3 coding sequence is TGTGCCAGCAGATCCGGGACAGGATATCAGCCCCAGCATTTT.

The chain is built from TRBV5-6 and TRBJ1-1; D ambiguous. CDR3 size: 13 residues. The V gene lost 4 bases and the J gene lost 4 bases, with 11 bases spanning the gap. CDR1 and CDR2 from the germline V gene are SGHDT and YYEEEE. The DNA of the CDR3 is TGTGCCAGCAGCCTGGTGACTGGCACTGAAGCTTTCTTT. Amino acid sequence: CASSLVTGTEAFF.

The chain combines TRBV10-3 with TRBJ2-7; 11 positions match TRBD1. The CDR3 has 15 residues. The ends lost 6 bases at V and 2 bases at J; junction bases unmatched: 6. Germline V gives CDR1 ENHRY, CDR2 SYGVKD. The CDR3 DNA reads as TGTGCCATCAGGGCCGGGACAGGGGGTACCTACGAGCAGTACTTC. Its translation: CAIRAGTGGTYEQYF.

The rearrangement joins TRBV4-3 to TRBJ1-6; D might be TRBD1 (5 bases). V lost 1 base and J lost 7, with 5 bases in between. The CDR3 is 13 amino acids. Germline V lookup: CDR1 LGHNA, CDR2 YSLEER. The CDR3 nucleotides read TGCGCCAGCAGCCAAGGACAGAATTCACCCCTCCACTTT. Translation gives CASSQGQNSPLHF.

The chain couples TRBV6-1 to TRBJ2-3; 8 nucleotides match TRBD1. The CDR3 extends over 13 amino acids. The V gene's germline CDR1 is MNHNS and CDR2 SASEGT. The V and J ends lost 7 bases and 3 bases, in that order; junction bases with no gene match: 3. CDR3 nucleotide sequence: TGTGCCAGCAAAACAGGGGGGACAGATACGCAGTATTTT. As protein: CASKTGGTDTQYF.

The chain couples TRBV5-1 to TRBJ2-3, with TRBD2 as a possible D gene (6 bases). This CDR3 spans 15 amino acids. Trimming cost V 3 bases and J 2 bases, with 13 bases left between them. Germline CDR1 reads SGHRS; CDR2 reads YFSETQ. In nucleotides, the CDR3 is TGCGCCAGCAGCTCTGGGACTTTGGACACAGATACGCAGTATTTT. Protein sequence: CASSSGTLDTDTQYF. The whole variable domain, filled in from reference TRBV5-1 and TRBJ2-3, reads KAGVTQTPRYLIKTRGQQVTLSCSPISGHRSVSWYQQTPGQGLQFLFEYFSETQRNKGNFPGRFSGRQFSNSRSEMNVSTLELGDSALYLCASSSGTLDTDTQYFGPGTRLTVL.

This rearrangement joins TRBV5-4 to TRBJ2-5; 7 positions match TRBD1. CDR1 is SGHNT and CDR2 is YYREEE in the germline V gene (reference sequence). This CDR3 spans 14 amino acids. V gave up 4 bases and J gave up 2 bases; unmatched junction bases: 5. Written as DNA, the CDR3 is TGTGCCAGCAGCACGGGACAGAAACAAGAGACCCAGTACTTC. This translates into CASSTGQKQETQYF.

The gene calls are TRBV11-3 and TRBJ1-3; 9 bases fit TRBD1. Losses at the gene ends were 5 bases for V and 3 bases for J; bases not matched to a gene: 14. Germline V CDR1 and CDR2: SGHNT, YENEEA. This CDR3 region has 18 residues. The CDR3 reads CASSISYRDREVGNTIYF. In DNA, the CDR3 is TGTGCCAGCAGCATTTCTTACCGGGACAGGGAGGTTGGAAACACCATATATTTT.